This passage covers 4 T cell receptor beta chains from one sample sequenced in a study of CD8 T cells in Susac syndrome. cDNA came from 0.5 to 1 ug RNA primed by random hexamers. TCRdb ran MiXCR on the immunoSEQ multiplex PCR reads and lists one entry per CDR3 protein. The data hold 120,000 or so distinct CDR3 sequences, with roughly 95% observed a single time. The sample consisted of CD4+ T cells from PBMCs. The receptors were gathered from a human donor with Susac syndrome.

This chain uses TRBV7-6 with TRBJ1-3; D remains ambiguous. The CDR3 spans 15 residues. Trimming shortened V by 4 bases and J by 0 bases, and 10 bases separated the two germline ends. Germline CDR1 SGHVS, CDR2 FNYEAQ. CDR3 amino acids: CASSSPYYSGNTIYF. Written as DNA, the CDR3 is TGTGCCAGCAGCTCCCCTTATTACTCTGGAAACACCATATATTTT. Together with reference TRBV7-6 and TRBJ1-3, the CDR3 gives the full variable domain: GAGVSQSPRYKVTKRGQDVALRCDPISGHVSLYWYRQALGQGPEFLTYFNYEAQQDKSGLPNDRFSAERPEGSISTLTIQRTEQRDSAMYRCASSSPYYSGNTIYFGEGSWLTVV.

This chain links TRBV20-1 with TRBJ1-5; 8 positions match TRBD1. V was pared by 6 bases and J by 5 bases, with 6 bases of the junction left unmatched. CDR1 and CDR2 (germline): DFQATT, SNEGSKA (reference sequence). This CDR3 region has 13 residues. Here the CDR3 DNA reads TGCAGTGCCGGACAGGGTGGGGATCAGCCCCAGCATTTT. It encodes CSAGQGGDQPQHF.

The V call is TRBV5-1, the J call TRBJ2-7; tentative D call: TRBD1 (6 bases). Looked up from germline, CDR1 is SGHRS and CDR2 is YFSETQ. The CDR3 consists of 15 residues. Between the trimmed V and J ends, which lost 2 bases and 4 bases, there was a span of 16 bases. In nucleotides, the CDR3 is TGCGCCAGCAGCTTAGGGGGAGCTCTCTTATACGAGCAGTACTTC. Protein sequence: CASSLGGALLYEQYF.

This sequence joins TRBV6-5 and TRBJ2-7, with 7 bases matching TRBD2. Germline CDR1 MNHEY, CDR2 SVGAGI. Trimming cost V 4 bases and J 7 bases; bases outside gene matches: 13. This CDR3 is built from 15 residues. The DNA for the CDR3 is TGTGCCAGCAGTTCATTAGCCGGGGCCGGGGGGGAGCAGTACTTC. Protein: CASSSLAGAGGEQYF.